A selection of T cell receptor beta chains follows, all from one sample in a study of shared clonotypes between healthy human individuals. Sequenced by immunoSEQ multiplex PCR; TCRdb stores in-frame clones only, minus some. The table includes about 340,000 clones, less than 75% detected once. The specimen was memory CD4+ T cells sorted from blood. The receptors originated from a man aged 25 to 40 in good health. CDR3s include the opening cysteine and the closing phenylalanine or tryptophan. Each record gives: clone size, J gene, V gene, D gene, CDR3 protein, CDR3 DNA. A D gene is named only where the DNA matches it firmly. Clone size, where shown, is once, few, many, or a class for clones that have expanded.

-,TRBJ2-7,TRBV5-6,TRBD2,CASIRLAGETYEQYF,TGTGCCAGCATCCGGCTAGCGGGAGAGACCTACGAGCAGTACTTC
-,TRBJ2-3,TRBV29-1,-,CSVGNYTDTQYF,TGCAGCGTCGGGAATTACACAGATACGCAGTATTTT
-,TRBJ1-2,TRBV20-1,-,CSASPGYTF,TGCAGTGCTAGCCCGGGCTACACCTTC
once,TRBJ2-3,TRBV27,TRBD1,CASSFFGGTGVADTQYF,TGTGCCAGCAGTTTTTTCGGTGGGACAGGGGTAGCAGATACGCAGTATTTT
few,TRBJ2-1,TRBV18,-,CASSPPSRQGEQFF,TGTGCCAGCTCACCACCGAGCCGGCAGGGTGAGCAGTTCTTC
-,TRBJ2-7,TRBV18,-,CASSPSGGGFYEQYF,TGTGCCAGCTCACCGAGTGGAGGGGGCTTCTACGAGCAGTACTTC
few,TRBJ2-1,TRBV7-2,-,CASSKTGGSTEQFF,TGTGCCAGCAGCAAAACGGGCGGTTCAACGGAGCAGTTCTTC
-,TRBJ2-2,TRBV4-2,-,CASSQAAGPGVEGELFF,TGTGCCAGCAGCCAAGCGGCGGGACCCGGGGTTGAGGGGGAGCTGTTTTTT
few,TRBJ1-2,TRBV5-1,TRBD1,CASNPGQVGNYGYTF,TGCGCCAGCAACCCGGGACAGGTGGGGAACTATGGCTACACCTTC
few,TRBJ1-1,TRBV28,TRBD1,CASTFRTGGRTEAFF,TGTGCCAGCACTTTTAGGACAGGGGGGAGAACTGAAGCTTTCTTT
-,TRBJ2-7,TRBV9,TRBD2,CASSVSGQAYEQYF,TGTGCCAGCAGCGTTAGCGGGCAAGCCTACGAGCAGTACTTC
-,TRBJ2-7,TRBV6-1,-,CASSPTVLAYEQYF,TGTGCCAGCAGTCCTACAGTACTTGCCTACGAGCAGTACTTC
-,TRBJ2-7,TRBV6-1,-,CASSEPPGYEQYF,TGTGCCAGCAGTGAACCCCCCGGCTACGAGCAGTACTTC
-,TRBJ1-1,TRBV18,-,CASSPTREAEAFF,TGTGCCAGCTCACCAACCCGAGAGGCTGAAGCTTTCTTT
-,TRBJ1-4,TRBV4-3,TRBD1,CASSQTTGVGEKLFF,TGCGCCAGCAGCCAAACTACAGGGGTGGGTGAAAAACTGTTTTTT
-,TRBJ2-7,TRBV7-2,-,CASSTKGSSVGEQYF,TGTGCCAGCAGCACGAAGGGGAGTAGCGTAGGCGAGCAGTACTTC
-,TRBJ2-1,TRBV10-2,-,CASSDPVGTGTYNEQFF,TGCGCCAGCAGTGATCCTGTGGGGACTGGAACCTACAATGAGCAGTTCTTC
-,TRBJ1-1,TRBV10-2,-,CASSSWGGQGSEAFF,TGCGCCAGCAGCTCGTGGGGTGGGCAGGGTTCTGAAGCTTTCTTT
-,TRBJ2-2,TRBV27,-,CASSDTRRDTGELFF,TGTGCCAGCAGTGATACACGCCGGGACACCGGGGAGCTGTTTTTT
-,TRBJ2-3,TRBV27,-,CASSFLGGGTDTQYF,TGTGCCAGCAGTTTCCTGGGCGGGGGCACAGATACGCAGTATTTT
-,TRBJ2-2,TRBV5-4,-,CASGGVGTGELFF,TGTGCCAGCGGCGGGGTGGGGACCGGGGAGCTGTTTTTT
-,TRBJ2-7,TRBV2,TRBD1,CASSERITGGYEQYF,TGTGCCAGCAGTGAACGTATCACAGGGGGCTACGAGCAGTACTTC
many,TRBJ2-1,TRBV19,-,CASSTGTSYNEQFF,TGTGCCAGTAGTACCGGGACTTCCTACAATGAGCAGTTCTTC
-,TRBJ2-1,TRBV7-6,-,CASSRDWEYNEQFF,TGTGCCAGCAGCCGGGACTGGGAATACAATGAGCAGTTCTTC
-,TRBJ2-3,TRBV2,-,CASSAQQSTDTQYF,TGTGCCAGCAGTGCGCAACAGAGCACAGATACGCAGTATTTT
few,TRBJ1-2,TRBV14,-,CASSQGGNYGYTF,TGTGCCAGCAGCCAGGGTGGTAACTATGGCTACACCTTC
once,TRBJ2-1,TRBV28,-,CASSFSGDGDNEQFF,TGTGCCAGCAGTTTTTCGGGGGACGGAGACAATGAGCAGTTCTTC
-,TRBJ2-7,TRBV5-1,-,CASSLLGTGASSYEQYF,TGCGCCAGCAGCTTGTTGGGTACGGGAGCCTCCTCCTACGAGCAGTACTTC
-,TRBJ2-7,TRBV2,TRBD1,CASSFGQGDYEQYF,TGTGCCAGCAGCTTCGGACAGGGGGACTACGAGCAGTACTTC
-,TRBJ2-5,TRBV9,-,CASSVGNGGETQYF,TGTGCCAGCAGCGTAGGCAACGGAGGAGAGACCCAGTACTTC
-,TRBJ2-5,TRBV7-9,TRBD2,CASSSPSGRPFFETQYF,TGTGCCAGCAGCTCACCAAGCGGGAGGCCGTTTTTCGAGACCCAGTACTTC
many,TRBJ1-5,TRBV28,-,CASSLEGQQPQHF,TGTGCCAGCAGTTTAGAGGGCCAACAGCCCCAGCATTTT
-,TRBJ2-7,TRBV10-1,-,CASSEGQGLSYEQYF,TGCGCCAGCAGCGAGGGTCAGGGGCTTTCCTACGAGCAGTACTTC
-,TRBJ2-7,TRBV5-4,-,CASSLGTSSHEQYF,TGTGCCAGCAGCTTGGGGACAAGCAGCCACGAGCAGTACTTC
-,TRBJ1-4,TRBV30,-,CAWSTGTSSTNEKLFF,TGTGCCTGGAGTACCGGGACAAGTTCAACTAATGAAAAACTGTTTTTT
-,TRBJ2-3,TRBV11-2,-,CASSRGNTQYF,TGTGCCAGCAGCCGTGGGAATACGCAGTATTTT
-,TRBJ1-1,TRBV2,TRBD1,CASRRGPGQATFF,TGTGCCAGCAGGAGGGGTCCAGGACAGGCAACTTTCTTT
-,TRBJ2-7,TRBV28,-,CASSLNVLGSSYEQYF,TGTGCCAGCAGTTTAAATGTCTTAGGGAGCTCCTACGAGCAGTACTTC
-,TRBJ2-1,TRBV5-1,TRBD2,CASSSREGRWNEQFF,TGCGCCAGCAGCTCTCGGGAGGGCCGATGGAATGAGCAGTTCTTC
few,TRBJ2-3,TRBV28,-,CASSDLSVNWDQIPDTQYF,TGTGCCAGCAGCGACCTATCTGTAAATTGGGACCAAATTCCAGATACGCAGTATTTT
-,TRBJ1-5,TRBV19,TRBD1,CASSIAGTENQPQHF,TGTGCCAGTAGTATCGCCGGGACAGAAAATCAGCCCCAGCATTTT
-,TRBJ2-7,TRBV6-5,-,CASRQGGYEQYF,TGTGCCAGCCGCCAGGGCGGCTACGAGCAGTACTTC
-,TRBJ1-3,TRBV5-6,-,CASSLRQGGATGNTIYF,TGTGCCAGCAGCCTGAGACAAGGAGGAGCGACTGGAAACACCATATATTTT
-,TRBJ1-1,TRBV6-5,-,CASSYSRGRDTEAFF,TGTGCCAGCAGTTACTCTCGGGGTCGGGACACTGAAGCTTTCTTT
once,TRBJ2-3,TRBV5-5,TRBD2,CASSPTSATTDTQYF,TGTGCCAGCAGCCCAACTAGCGCTACTACAGATACGCAGTATTTT
-,TRBJ2-5,TRBV2,-,CASSGSLRGDLPETQYF,TGTGCCAGCAGTGGTTCCCTTCGCGGGGATCTCCCAGAGACCCAGTACTTC
-,TRBJ1-2,TRBV4-2,TRBD1,CASSPDRNRGGGYTF,TGTGCCAGCAGCCCGGACCGGAACAGGGGTGGCGGCTACACCTTC
once,TRBJ1-4,TRBV2,-,CASERAAWSGEKLFF,TGTGCCAGCGAAAGGGCCGCTTGGTCGGGTGAAAAACTGTTTTTT
-,TRBJ2-1,TRBV5-6,-,CASSLVAGLSYNEQFF,TGTGCCAGCAGCTTGGTAGCAGGTCTCTCCTACAATGAGCAGTTCTTC
once,TRBJ2-7,TRBV11-2,TRBD1,CASSSPRQGHEQYF,TGTGCCAGCAGCTCCCCCCGACAGGGTCACGAGCAGTACTTC
-,TRBJ2-7,TRBV11-2,TRBD1,CASSLRPGQGFDEQYF,TGTGCCAGCAGCCTCCGACCGGGACAGGGTTTCGACGAGCAGTACTTC
-,TRBJ1-1,TRBV7-9,TRBD1,CASSSVTGGARAEAFF,TGTGCCAGCAGCTCAGTCACAGGGGGGGCGCGGGCTGAAGCTTTCTTT
-,TRBJ2-3,TRBV9,TRBD2,CASSPRRTSGSPADTQYF,TGTGCCAGCAGCCCCCGAAGGACTAGCGGGAGCCCTGCCGATACGCAGTATTTT
few,TRBJ1-1,TRBV9,TRBD1,CASSSSPPGGASEAFF,TGTGCCAGCAGCAGTAGCCCCCCAGGGGGAGCGTCTGAAGCTTTCTTT
-,TRBJ1-5,TRBV19,-,CASSSPGRYSNQPQHF,TGTGCCAGTAGTAGCCCCGGCAGGTATAGCAATCAGCCCCAGCATTTT